The clone carrying this T cell receptor (beta chain) was seen repeatedly, ten times or more. The antigen is undetermined. The entry originates in a study of breast tumors, draining lymph nodes, adjacent tissues. Study-wide points: That most tumor T cells come from lymph nodes remained unproven. Compared with lymph nodes, tumors were less diverse; compared with nontumor tissue, more. Data fit most tumor T cells coming from lymph node, expanding in tumor. Luminal-like breast cancer showed significantly higher tumor–nontumor repertoire similarity than basal-like.

Trimming removed 5 bases at V and 7 bases at J, with 12 bases between. The CDR3 runs 13 residues. Looked up from germline, CDR1 is SEHNR and CDR2 is FQNEAQ (reference sequence). The lymph nodes were axillary draining lymph nodes from breast cancer patients. MiXCR was run by TCRdb on the multiplex PCR reads, yielding one entry per CDR3 protein. The data show over 250,000 distinct CDR3 sequences, around 30% seen once. V usage is TRBV7-9 and J usage is TRBJ1-5; TRBD1 might be the D (5 bases). This receptor was identified in a female donor with breast cancer. Some clones in this sample may be carry-over from other donors' samples. Sequencing was carried out using axillary lymph node tissue. The CDR3 nucleotides are TGTGCCAGCAGCCGCGGCGGGGGGCAGCCCCAGCATTTT. Amino acid sequence: CASSRGGGQPQHF.